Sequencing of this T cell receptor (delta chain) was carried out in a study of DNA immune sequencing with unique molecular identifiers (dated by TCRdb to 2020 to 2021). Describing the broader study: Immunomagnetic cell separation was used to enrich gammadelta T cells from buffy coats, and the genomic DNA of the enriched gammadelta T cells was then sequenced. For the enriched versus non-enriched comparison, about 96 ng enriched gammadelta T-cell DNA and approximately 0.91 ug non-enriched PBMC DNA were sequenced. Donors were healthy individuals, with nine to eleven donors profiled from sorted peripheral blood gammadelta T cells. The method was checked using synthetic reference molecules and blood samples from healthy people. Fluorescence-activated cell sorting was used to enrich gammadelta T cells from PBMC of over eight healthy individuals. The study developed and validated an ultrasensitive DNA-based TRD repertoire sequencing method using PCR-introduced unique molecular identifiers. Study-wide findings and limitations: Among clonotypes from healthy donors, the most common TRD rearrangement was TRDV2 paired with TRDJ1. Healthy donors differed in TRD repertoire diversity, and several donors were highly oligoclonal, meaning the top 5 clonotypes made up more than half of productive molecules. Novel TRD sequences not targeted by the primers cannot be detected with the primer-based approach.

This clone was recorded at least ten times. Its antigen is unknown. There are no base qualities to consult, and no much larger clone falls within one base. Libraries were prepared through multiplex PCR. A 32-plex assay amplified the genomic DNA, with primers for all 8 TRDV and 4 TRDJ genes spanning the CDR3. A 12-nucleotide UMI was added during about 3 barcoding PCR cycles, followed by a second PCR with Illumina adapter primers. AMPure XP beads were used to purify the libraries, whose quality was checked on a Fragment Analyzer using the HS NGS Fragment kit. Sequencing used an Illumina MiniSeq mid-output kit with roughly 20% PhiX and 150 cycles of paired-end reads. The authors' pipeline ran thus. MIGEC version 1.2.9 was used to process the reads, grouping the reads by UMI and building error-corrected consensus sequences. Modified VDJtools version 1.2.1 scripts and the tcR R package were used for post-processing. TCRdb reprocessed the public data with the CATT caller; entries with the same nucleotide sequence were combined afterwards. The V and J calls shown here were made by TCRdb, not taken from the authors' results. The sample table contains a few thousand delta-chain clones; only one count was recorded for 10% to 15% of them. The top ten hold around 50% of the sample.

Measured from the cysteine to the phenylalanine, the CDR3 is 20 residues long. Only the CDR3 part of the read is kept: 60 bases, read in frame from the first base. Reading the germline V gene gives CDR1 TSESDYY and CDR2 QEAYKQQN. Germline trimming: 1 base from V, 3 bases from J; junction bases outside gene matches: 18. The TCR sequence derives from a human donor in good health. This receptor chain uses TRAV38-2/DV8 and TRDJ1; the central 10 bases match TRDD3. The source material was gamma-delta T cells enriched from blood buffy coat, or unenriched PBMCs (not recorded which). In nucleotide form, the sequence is TGTGCTTATAGGAGCCCTCTCCGTCTACTGGGGGATCGCTCCCCCGATAAACTCATCTTT. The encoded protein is CAYRSPLRLLGDRSPDKLIF.